The source of this TCR beta chain is a study of Ad26.COV2.S vaccination and SARS-CoV-2 variants. Using immunoSEQ multiplex PCR, the repertoire was profiled, and TCRdb retains in-frame clones only, with some absent. The data show 300,000 to 350,000 clones, around 90% seen once. Treatment specified: roughly 18 received Ad26.COV2.S at low or high dose, single or two shots; roughly five received placebo; per-sample allocation not given. Day 63 after the first injection of vaccine or placebo was the sampling time. CDR1 and CDR2 (germline): PRHDT, FYEKMQ (reference sequence). With 0 bases clipped from V and 2 bases from J, the junction kept 4 bases outside the gene matches. This CDR3 region has 16 residues.

This receptor was taken from a person aged 18-60 years who received the Ad26.COV2.S COVID-19 vaccine or a placebo. V usage is TRBV13 and J usage is TRBJ2-3; 8 bases fit TRBD2. The material sequenced was peripheral blood, taken in a trial of Ad26.COV2.S vaccine versus placebo. CDR3 nucleotide sequence: TGTGCCAGCAGCTTAGGCACTAGCGGATTCACAGATACGCAGTATTTT. It encodes CASSLGTSGFTDTQYF.